Below are 23 T cell receptor beta chains sequenced from a single sample in a study of TIL therapy for anti-PD-1-resistant metastatic lung cancer (dated by TCRdb to the early 2020s). Using bias-controlled multiplex PCR with the immunoSEQ v3 hsTCRB kit, the TCR beta CDR3 regions were amplified from genomic DNA. The clones in this table, taken by TCRdb from immuneACCESS, are in-frame only. Not every clone is retained; where verified, under half of the shortfall comes from an unresolved V gene, and the cause of the rest is unknown. This sample gives 57,000 or so clones in total; around 90% of them show up just once. 2.5% to 3% of the sample goes to the ten largest clones. What this sample's time point label stands for: pre-treatment sample, taken before nivolumab and TIL therapy. Sequenced here: blood, sampled at baseline. These receptor sequences come from a person aged 30 to 80 with non-small cell lung cancer.

V is TRBV28 and J is TRBJ2-5; the D call may be TRBD1 or TRBD2 (5 bases each). CDR3 length: 15 amino acids. V was cut by 4 bases and J by 6 bases, with 18 bases left in between. CDR1 and CDR2 (germline): MDHEN, SYDVKM. CDR3 protein: CASSYGTPLGKTQYF. CDR3 in DNA: TGTGCCAGCAGTTACGGGACCCCTCTGGGGAAGACCCAGTACTTC.

This sequence joins TRBV6-5 and TRBJ2-5; TRBD1 agrees at 7 bases. V trimming: 5 bases; J trimming: 5 bases; junction bases outside the gene matches: 2. CDR3 length: 12 amino acids. The germline V gene has CDR1 MNHEY and CDR2 SVGAGI. In DNA, the CDR3 is TGTGCCAGCAGTCGAGGGGGCGAGACCCAGTACTTC. Amino acid sequence: CASSRGGETQYF.

The J gene is TRBJ2-5, the V gene TRBV19, with D perhaps given as TRBD1 or TRBD2 (5 bases each). Trimming cost V 4 bases and J 5 bases, with 14 bases left between them. Germline CDR1 is LNHDA and CDR2 is SQIVND (reference sequence). The CDR3 contains 14 residues. The CDR3 DNA reads TGTGCCAGTAGTAGGTATGGGGGAATGGAGACCCAGTACTTC. As protein: CASSRYGGMETQYF.

This clone came up a few times. This chain uses TRBV5-4 with TRBJ1-2; 8 bases are a match to TRBD1. The junction had 7 bases not matched to a gene; V was cut back by 4 bases and J by 2 bases. The CDR3 is made up of 15 amino acids. Per the germline V gene, CDR1 is SGHNT and CDR2 is YYREEE (reference sequence). The CDR3 protein is CASSPERDRNYGYTF. DNA for the CDR3: TGTGCCAGCAGCCCAGAGAGGGACAGGAACTATGGCTACACCTTC.

The chain has TRBV27 and TRBJ2-2, with D perhaps matching TRBD2 (7 bases). The CDR3 runs to 17 residues. CDR1 is MNHEY, CDR2 SMNVEV, per germline (reference sequence). Deletions cut 2 bases from V and 4 bases from J, with 17 bases between. The CDR3 is CASSLVSGGRGTGELFF. CDR3 sequence (DNA): TGTGCCAGCAGTTTAGTCTCGGGGGGCCGTGGCACCGGGGAGCTGTTTTTT.

This chain links TRBV2 with TRBJ1-1, with unresolved D. Per the germline V gene, CDR1 is SNHLY and CDR2 is FYNNEI. V lost 4 bases, J lost 3 bases, and 6 bases lay in between. This CDR3 contains 12 residues. The CDR3 loop reads CASSGTYTEAFF. The CDR3 nucleotides read TGTGCCAGCAGTGGGACCTACACTGAAGCTTTCTTT.

The chain couples TRBV18 to TRBJ2-7, with D perhaps matching TRBD1 (6 bases). The ends were cut back, 1 base at V and 7 bases at J, with 11 bases in the middle. The germline V gene has CDR1 KGHSH and CDR2 LQKENI. CDR3 length: 13 amino acids. CDR3 region: CASSPREGGEQYF. The CDR3 bases are TGTGCCAGCTCACCACGTGAAGGGGGAGAGCAGTACTTC.

In its sample, this clone was seen a few times. V and J are TRBV27 and TRBJ1-5; tentative D call: TRBD1 (6 bases). Trimming removed 2 bases from V and 6 bases from J, with 11 bases in between. This CDR3 contains 14 residues. Germline CDR1 reads MNHEY; CDR2 reads SMNVEV (reference sequence). The CDR3 DNA reads as TGTGCCAGCAGTTTACAACAGGGTAGTCAGCCCCAGCATTTT. It is translated as CASSLQQGSQPQHF.

The V gene is TRBV4-1, the J gene TRBJ1-2, with D uncertain. This CDR3 has 14 residues. V dropped 1 base and J dropped 8 bases, with 14 bases sitting between them. The germline CDR1 and CDR2 sequences are MGHRA and YSYEKL. This CDR3 is CASSQVLGLTGYTF. The CDR3 DNA reads TGCGCCAGCAGCCAAGTTCTAGGCCTCACGGGCTACACCTTC.

This chain uses TRBV6-6 with TRBJ2-1; no definite D call. This CDR3 is built from 16 residues. CDR1 is MNHNY, CDR2 SVGAGI, per germline (reference sequence). V was shortened by 2 bases and J by 0 bases, with 11 bases between the two germline ends. CDR3 amino acids: CASSYADASSYNEQFF. CDR3 nucleotides: TGTGCCAGCAGTTACGCGGACGCAAGCTCCTACAATGAGCAGTTCTTC.

The rearrangement joins TRBV10-1 to TRBJ2-1; the D gene could be TRBD1 or TRBD2 (5 bases each). Deletions cut 4 bases from V and 1 base from J, with 11 bases between. The CDR3 runs 15 residues. From germline, CDR1 is WNHNN and CDR2 SYGVQD (reference sequence). The CDR3 region has the DNA TGCGCCAGCAGTGGAGTGGGGGAGTCCTACAATGAGCAGTTCTTC. Translated: CASSGVGESYNEQFF.

The V and J genes are TRBV7-8 and TRBJ2-5; D might be TRBD2 (5 bases). Per the germline V gene, CDR1 is SGHVS and CDR2 is FQNEAQ. V lost 5 bases and J 1 base, leaving 17 bases between the germline ends. The length of the CDR3 is 16 residues. This CDR3 reads CASSPHGESPQETQYF. CDR3 DNA sequence: TGTGCCAGCAGCCCCCACGGGGAATCCCCCCAAGAGACCCAGTACTTC.

The chain carries TRBV5-1 and TRBJ1-6, with 9 positions matching TRBD1. This CDR3 comprises 15 residues. Trimming cost V 0 bases and J 9 bases; bases outside gene matches: 4. From germline, CDR1 is SGHRS and CDR2 YFSETQ. The DNA of the CDR3 is TGCGCCAGCAGCTTGGTGGGACAGGGATTTTCACCCCTCCACTTT. Translated, it gives CASSLVGQGFSPLHF.

Comment on this clone: Other DNA sequences in this sample translate to the same CDR3. The genes are TRBV9 and TRBJ2-2, with 11 bases lining up with TRBD2. Germline V gene lookup returns CDR1 SGDLS and CDR2 YYNGEE. V lost 2 bases and J lost 2; bases outside the gene matches: 2. The CDR3 consists of 16 residues. The CDR3 DNA follows: TGTGCCAGCAGCGTTAGCGGGAGGGCCAACACCGGGGAGCTGTTTTTT. Translation: CASSVSGRANTGELFF.

The genes are TRBV10-3 and TRBJ1-3; no reliable D call. Looked up from germline, CDR1 is ENHRY and CDR2 is SYGVKD. The CDR3 is 16 residues long. V was shortened by 0 bases and J by 4 bases, with 13 bases between the two germline ends. CDR3 nucleotide sequence: TGTGCCATCAGTGAGTCACCGGGATATCTCGGAAACACCATATATTTT. It encodes CAISESPGYLGNTIYF.

The chain links TRBV19 to TRBJ2-7, with 9 positions matching TRBD1. V lost 9 bases to trimming and J lost 1 base; unmatched junction nucleotides: 4. Germline lookup yields CDR1 LNHDA and CDR2 SQIVND (reference sequence). The CDR3 spans 13 residues. The CDR3 here is CASRGQGSYEQYF. CDR3 DNA: TGTGCCAGCCGGGGACAGGGATCCTACGAGCAGTACTTC.

This chain links TRBV5-1 with TRBJ2-1; no clear D. V was clipped by 2 bases and J by 3 bases, with 18 bases between them. CDR1 is SGHRS, CDR2 YFSETQ, per germline. This CDR3 region has 17 residues. The CDR3 loop reads CASSLTLIGPVYNEQFF. CDR3 nucleotide sequence: TGCGCCAGCAGCTTAACCCTAATCGGCCCTGTCTACAATGAGCAGTTCTTC.

The rearrangement joins TRBV4-1 to TRBJ1-2; no definite D call. CDR3 length: 14 residues. Trimming cost V 2 bases and J 4 bases, with 11 bases left between them. Germline V gives CDR1 MGHRA, CDR2 YSYEKL. The CDR3 DNA reads as TGCGCCAGCAGCCAAATCGGAGTGTTCTATGGCTACACCTTC. Its protein is CASSQIGVFYGYTF.

The gene calls are TRBV14 and TRBJ2-1, with D uncertain. This CDR3 spans 16 amino acids. Germline loops: CDR1 SGHDN, CDR2 FVKESK. V was trimmed by 0 bases and J by 4 bases, leaving 13 bases between them. For the CDR3, the DNA is TGTGCCAGCAGCCAAGACCGACTGGCCCTTTACAATGAGCAGTTCTTC. Its protein product is CASSQDRLALYNEQFF.

The J gene is TRBJ1-2, the V gene TRBV6-5; 9 bases match TRBD1. This CDR3 is 15 amino acids long. V was pared by 5 bases and J by 8 bases, with 12 bases of the junction left unmatched. The germline V gene encodes CDR1 MNHEY and CDR2 SVGAGI. CDR3 residues: CASSIDPGTGRGYTF. For the CDR3, the DNA is TGTGCCAGCAGTATTGACCCCGGGACAGGGAGAGGCTACACCTTC.

V gene TRBV14 combines with J gene TRBJ2-2; the match to TRBD1 covers 7 bases. There are 18 residues in the CDR3. Germline CDR1 reads SGHDN; CDR2 reads FVKESK. The ends lost 0 bases at V and 0 bases at J; junction bases unmatched: 7. CDR3 bases: TGTGCCAGCAGCCAAGACGCGACAGGGTTGACGAACACCGGGGAGCTGTTTTTT. The encoded protein is CASSQDATGLTNTGELFF.

This sequence joins TRBV6-4 and TRBJ2-2; tentatively, D is TRBD1 (6 bases). The CDR3 runs 16 residues. V was trimmed by 5 bases and J by 5 bases, leaving 18 bases between them. CDR1 and CDR2 from the germline V gene are MRHNA and SNTAGT. The CDR3 loop is CASSLSPGQSTGELFF. The CDR3 coding sequence is TGTGCCAGCAGTTTATCACCGGGACAATCAACCGGGGAGCTGTTTTTT.

The chain recombines TRBV30 with TRBJ2-7; no clear D gene. The CDR3 consists of 13 residues. Trimming removed 2 bases from V and 1 base from J, with 9 bases in between. CDR1 GTSNPN and CDR2 SVGIG come from the germline V gene (reference sequence). The CDR3 sequence: CAWSTGDSYEQYF. The CDR3 bases are TGTGCCTGGAGTACTGGGGATTCCTACGAGCAGTACTTC.